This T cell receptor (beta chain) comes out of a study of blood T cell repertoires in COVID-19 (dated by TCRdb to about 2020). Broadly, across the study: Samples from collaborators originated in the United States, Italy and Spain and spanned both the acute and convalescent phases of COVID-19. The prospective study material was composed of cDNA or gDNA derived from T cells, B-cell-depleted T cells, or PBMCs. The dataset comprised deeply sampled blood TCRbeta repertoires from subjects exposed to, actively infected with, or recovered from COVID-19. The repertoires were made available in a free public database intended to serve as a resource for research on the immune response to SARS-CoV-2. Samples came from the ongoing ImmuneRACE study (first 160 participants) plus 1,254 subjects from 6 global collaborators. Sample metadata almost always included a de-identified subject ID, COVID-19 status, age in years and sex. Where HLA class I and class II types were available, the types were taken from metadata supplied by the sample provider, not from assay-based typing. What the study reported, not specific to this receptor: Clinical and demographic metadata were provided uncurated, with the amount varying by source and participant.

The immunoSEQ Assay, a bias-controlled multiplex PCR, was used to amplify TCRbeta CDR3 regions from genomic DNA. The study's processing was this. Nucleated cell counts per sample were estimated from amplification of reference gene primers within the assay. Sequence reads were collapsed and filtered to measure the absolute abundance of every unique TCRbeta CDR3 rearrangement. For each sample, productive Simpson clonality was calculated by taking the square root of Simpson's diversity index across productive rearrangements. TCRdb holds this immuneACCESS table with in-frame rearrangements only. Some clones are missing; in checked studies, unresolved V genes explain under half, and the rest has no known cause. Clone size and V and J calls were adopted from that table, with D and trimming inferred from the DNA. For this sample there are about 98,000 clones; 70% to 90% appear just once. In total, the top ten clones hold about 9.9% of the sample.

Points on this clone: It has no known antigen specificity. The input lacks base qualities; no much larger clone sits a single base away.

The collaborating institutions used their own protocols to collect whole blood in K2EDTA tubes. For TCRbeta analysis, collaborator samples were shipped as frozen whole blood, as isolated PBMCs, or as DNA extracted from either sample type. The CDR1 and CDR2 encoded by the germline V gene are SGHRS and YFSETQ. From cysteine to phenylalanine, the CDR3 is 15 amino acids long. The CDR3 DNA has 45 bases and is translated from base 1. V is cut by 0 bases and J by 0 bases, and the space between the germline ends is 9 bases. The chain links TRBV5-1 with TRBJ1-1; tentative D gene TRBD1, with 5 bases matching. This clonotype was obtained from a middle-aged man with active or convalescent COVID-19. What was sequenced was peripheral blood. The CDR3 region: CASSLGGTVNTEAFF. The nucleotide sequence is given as TGCGCCAGCAGCTTGGGCGGGACGGTGAACACTGAAGCTTTCTTT.